This T cell receptor (beta chain) emerged from a study of beta chain features in type 1 diabetes. Overall study results and limits: In these data, an HLA type influence on TCRB rearrangement remained unresolved. Among all four CD4+ subsets, Type 1 diabetes patients had TCRB CDR3s that were moderately but significantly shorter.

Expressed TCRB transcripts were sequenced because the entire RNA isolate underwent reverse transcription. Clones were sequenced by immunoSEQ multiplex PCR, and TCRdb holds only the in-frame ones, with some missing. Found here are about 930,000 clones, 17% of them singletons; the top ten hold about 0.02%. As to this clone: Its specificity is unknown. The same CDR3 arises from other DNA sequences in this sample as well.

The sequencing sample was made of naive CD4+ T cells from blood. The sequence derives from a woman aged 18 to 35 in good health.

The CDR3 region is CASSLGLAGSYEQYF. For the CDR3, the DNA is TGTGCCAGCAGCCTCGGACTAGCGGGATCTTACGAGCAGTACTTC. This rearrangement joins TRBV7-2 to TRBJ2-7; 12 nucleotides agree with TRBD2. Per the germline V gene, CDR1 is SGHTA and CDR2 is FQGNSA. V was clipped by 5 bases and J by 4 bases; unmatched bases: 6. The CDR3 runs 15 residues.